The clone carrying this T cell receptor (beta chain) was picked up many times. The target antigen is unknown. Trimming shortened V by 5 bases and J by 5 bases, and 7 bases separated the two germline ends. There are 12 residues in the CDR3. Germline V gene data show CDR1 as PRHDT and CDR2 as FYEKMQ (reference sequence). This entry belongs to a study of molecular identifiers for immune sequencing clone quantification. Study findings and constraints: Whereas clones above 20 RNA copies held under 1% of naive-cell molecules, they held over 97% of effector molecules.

Preparation methods for the bulk TCR libraries were those previously described, with listed TCR primers. TCRdb re-called the PCR reads through MiXCR, storing one row per CDR3 protein. The profile shows about 53,000 distinct CDR3 sequences, just over 35% of them singletons. Libraries used roughly 18,000 to 1,000,000 sorted naive CD8 T cells and 10%, 30% or 50% RNA input. A CD8+CD4-CCR7+CD45RA+ phenotype served as the sorting definition for naive CD8 T cells. The TCR sequence derives from a human donor in good health. Some libraries in this study had Jurkat cell RNA spiked in. Sequencing used naive CD8+ T cells from blood, with Jurkat cell RNA spiked in. Subset described: FACS-sorted CD8+CD4-CCR7+CD45RA+ naive T cells. The chain combines TRBV13 with TRBJ2-4, with D uncertain. CDR3 DNA: TGTGCCAGCAGCACTCTAGAAAACATTCAGTACTTC. Amino acid sequence: CASSTLENIQYF. Together with reference TRBV13 and TRBJ2-4, the CDR3 gives the full variable domain: AAGVIQSPRHLIKEKRETATLKCYPIPRHDTVYWYQQGPGQDPQFLISFYEKMQSDKGSIPDRFSAQQFSDYHSELNMSSLELGDSALYFCASSTLENIQYFGAGTRLSVL.